This is a list of T cell receptor beta chains from one sample in a study of CD8 T cells in ankylosing spondylitis. TCRdb analysed the 5' RACE reads with MiXCR anew, one entry per CDR3 protein. This sample carries 150,000 to 200,000 distinct CDR3 sequences, around a tenth of them seen once, and the ten largest clones take roughly 16%. Material: blood, either unsorted or a sorted T cell fraction (not recorded which). The receptors come from a female donor with ankylosing spondylitis or in good health (not recorded which). Each CDR3 is given with its conserved first and last residue. Fields, in order: CDR3 DNA, CDR3 protein, V gene, D gene, clone size, J gene. D genes are given only for firm matches. Rows give clone size only sometimes, using once, few, many, or a class for an expanded clone.

cdr3_nt: TGTGCCAGCAGTGAATGGCCTAGGGGAGAAGAGACCCAGTACTTC
cdr3_aa: CASSEWPRGEETQYF
v_call: TRBV2
d_call: -
clone_size: -
j_call: TRBJ2-5

cdr3_nt: TGCAGTGCTAGAGATCTCGGGGAGGTGAGGACAGGAGCCGCCTACGAGCAGTACTTC
cdr3_aa: CSARDLGEVRTGAAYEQYF
v_call: TRBV20-1
d_call: -
clone_size: -
j_call: TRBJ2-7

cdr3_nt: TGTGCCAGTAGCAAGGTAGGAGAAGGTCCGGATAATGAAAAACTGTTTTTT
cdr3_aa: CASSKVGEGPDNEKLFF
v_call: TRBV19
d_call: -
clone_size: -
j_call: TRBJ1-4

cdr3_nt: TGTGCCATCAGTGAGTCGGGGTATGGCTACACCTTC
cdr3_aa: CAISESGYGYTF
v_call: TRBV10-3
d_call: -
clone_size: few
j_call: TRBJ1-2

cdr3_nt: TGCGCCAGCAGCCAATCTCGGGAACCCTCTGGGGCCAACGTCCTGACTTTC
cdr3_aa: CASSQSREPSGANVLTF
v_call: TRBV4-3
d_call: -
clone_size: few
j_call: TRBJ2-6

cdr3_nt: TGTGCCAGCAGCCCCGCCGGGGCCTACGAGCAGTACTTC
cdr3_aa: CASSPAGAYEQYF
v_call: TRBV27
d_call: -
clone_size: many
j_call: TRBJ2-7

cdr3_nt: TGTGCCAGCAGGACAGGGGGCGAGGAGCAGTACTTC
cdr3_aa: CASRTGGEEQYF
v_call: TRBV27
d_call: TRBD1
clone_size: many
j_call: TRBJ2-7

cdr3_nt: TGTGCCAGCAGCTTAGTTTATGGGGCTGAAGCTTTCTTT
cdr3_aa: CASSLVYGAEAFF
v_call: TRBV7-7
d_call: -
clone_size: many
j_call: TRBJ1-1

cdr3_nt: TGTGCCAGCAGCTTAGGGGCCCTCGGCCTTTTCAATGAGCAGTTCTTC
cdr3_aa: CASSLGALGLFNEQFF
v_call: TRBV7-2
d_call: -
clone_size: few
j_call: TRBJ2-1

cdr3_nt: TGTGCCAGCAGTTTACGACAGTACGAGCAGTACTTC
cdr3_aa: CASSLRQYEQYF
v_call: TRBV12-3/TRBV12-4
d_call: -
clone_size: many
j_call: TRBJ2-7

cdr3_nt: TGTGCCAGCAGCTTAGGGGGGACGAGCTCCTACAATGAGCAGTTCTTC
cdr3_aa: CASSLGGTSSYNEQFF
v_call: TRBV7-6
d_call: -
clone_size: -
j_call: TRBJ2-1

cdr3_nt: TGTGCCAGCAGTTCTCGTCGGAATACGCAGTATTTT
cdr3_aa: CASSSRRNTQYF
v_call: TRBV11-2
d_call: -
clone_size: many
j_call: TRBJ2-3

cdr3_nt: TGTGCCACCAGTGATCACCGACAGGACTATGGCTACACCTTC
cdr3_aa: CATSDHRQDYGYTF
v_call: TRBV24-1
d_call: -
clone_size: -
j_call: TRBJ1-2

cdr3_nt: TGTGCCAGCAGCTTAGGTGCGGCTGGGACAGGGCCCACAGATACGCAGTATTTT
cdr3_aa: CASSLGAAGTGPTDTQYF
v_call: TRBV11-2
d_call: TRBD1
clone_size: -
j_call: TRBJ2-3

cdr3_nt: TGTGCCAGCAGCTTCTTTGGGGGAGCGACAAAGGACACCGGGGAGCTGTTTTTT
cdr3_aa: CASSFFGGATKDTGELFF
v_call: TRBV13
d_call: -
clone_size: few
j_call: TRBJ2-2

cdr3_nt: TGTGCCAGCAGTTACTACGAGGGAACGAACACTGAAGCTTTCTTT
cdr3_aa: CASSYYEGTNTEAFF
v_call: TRBV6-5
d_call: -
clone_size: many
j_call: TRBJ1-1

cdr3_nt: TGCGCCAGCAGCCAGGGGGTTCTCGGCCAAGAGACCCAGTACTTC
cdr3_aa: CASSQGVLGQETQYF
v_call: TRBV4-3
d_call: -
clone_size: few
j_call: TRBJ2-5

cdr3_nt: TGTGCCAGCAGCTTGCGATCGCCCTACGAGCAGTACTTC
cdr3_aa: CASSLRSPYEQYF
v_call: TRBV5-6
d_call: -
clone_size: -
j_call: TRBJ2-7

cdr3_nt: TGTGCCACCAGTGGGTCCGGGGAGGGGAATGAGCAGTTCTTC
cdr3_aa: CATSGSGEGNEQFF
v_call: TRBV24-1
d_call: TRBD2
clone_size: few
j_call: TRBJ2-1

cdr3_nt: TGTGCCAGCAGCTTTCATCGACAGGCTAGGGGAGAGACCCAGTACTTC
cdr3_aa: CASSFHRQARGETQYF
v_call: TRBV7-2
d_call: -
clone_size: few
j_call: TRBJ2-5

cdr3_nt: TGTGCCAGCACCCAAGGGGGGTCCTATAATTCACCCCTCCACTTT
cdr3_aa: CASTQGGSYNSPLHF
v_call: TRBV12-3/TRBV12-4
d_call: -
clone_size: many
j_call: TRBJ1-6

cdr3_nt: TGTGCCAGCAGTTTCCACCCAGGGGGAGGGGATACGCAGTATTTT
cdr3_aa: CASSFHPGGGDTQYF
v_call: TRBV28
d_call: -
clone_size: -
j_call: TRBJ2-3

cdr3_nt: TGTGCCAGCAGCGTGGGGTCCGGGTCCGGGGGTTACGAGCAGTACTTC
cdr3_aa: CASSVGSGSGGYEQYF
v_call: TRBV9
d_call: -
clone_size: once
j_call: TRBJ2-7

cdr3_nt: TGCGCCAGCAGCCAAGATGTCGGGAGGCCTGAAGCTTTCTTT
cdr3_aa: CASSQDVGRPEAFF
v_call: TRBV4-3
d_call: -
clone_size: -
j_call: TRBJ1-1

cdr3_nt: TGTGCCAGCAGCTTTAAGGGGGCCATGGAGACCCAGTACTTC
cdr3_aa: CASSFKGAMETQYF
v_call: TRBV7-9
d_call: TRBD1
clone_size: few
j_call: TRBJ2-5

cdr3_nt: TGTGCCAGCAGTTACTCGTTCAATGCCGGGAACACCGGGGAGCTGTTTTTT
cdr3_aa: CASSYSFNAGNTGELFF
v_call: TRBV6-2/TRBV6-3
d_call: -
clone_size: many
j_call: TRBJ2-2

cdr3_nt: TGTGCCAGCAGCAAAGACAGGGTTCAGGACCCCAATGAAGCTTTCTTT
cdr3_aa: CASSKDRVQDPNEAFF
v_call: TRBV5-5
d_call: TRBD1
clone_size: many
j_call: TRBJ1-1

cdr3_nt: TGTTCCACGGAGAGCACAGATACGCAGTATTTT
cdr3_aa: CSTESTDTQYF
v_call: TRBV30
d_call: -
clone_size: -
j_call: TRBJ2-3

cdr3_nt: TGTGCCAGCAGTTTTACAAGGGGCTATGGCTACACCTTC
cdr3_aa: CASSFTRGYGYTF
v_call: TRBV12-3/TRBV12-4
d_call: -
clone_size: many
j_call: TRBJ1-2

cdr3_nt: TGTGCCAGCAGCTTGTTCAGATCCCCTAACTATGGCTACACCTTC
cdr3_aa: CASSLFRSPNYGYTF
v_call: TRBV5-5
d_call: -
clone_size: -
j_call: TRBJ1-2

cdr3_nt: TGTGCCAGCAGCTTCGAGACAGGGTTTCTCGGAGAGACCCAGTACTTC
cdr3_aa: CASSFETGFLGETQYF
v_call: TRBV7-2
d_call: TRBD1
clone_size: -
j_call: TRBJ2-5

cdr3_nt: TGTGCCAGCAGCTACGCCCTTGGGAGCATCTATGGCTACACCTTC
cdr3_aa: CASSYALGSIYGYTF
v_call: TRBV12-3/TRBV12-4
d_call: -
clone_size: -
j_call: TRBJ1-2

cdr3_nt: TGTGCCAGCTCAGCCCGGGGACAGGCGCCGGATACGCAGTATTTT
cdr3_aa: CASSARGQAPDTQYF
v_call: TRBV18
d_call: TRBD1
clone_size: -
j_call: TRBJ2-3

cdr3_nt: TGCGCCACGCTGGGAGTAACCGGGGGCTACGAGCAGTACTTC
cdr3_aa: CATLGVTGGYEQYF
v_call: TRBV10-2
d_call: -
clone_size: few
j_call: TRBJ2-7

cdr3_nt: TGTACCAGCAGCTTATTAGGGGCACAGGGCTACGAGCAGTACTTC
cdr3_aa: CTSSLLGAQGYEQYF
v_call: TRBV11-2
d_call: -
clone_size: -
j_call: TRBJ2-7

cdr3_nt: TGTGCCAGCAGCTCAGGGTCAGATACGCAGTATTTT
cdr3_aa: CASSSGSDTQYF
v_call: TRBV6-6
d_call: -
clone_size: -
j_call: TRBJ2-3

cdr3_nt: TGCAGTGCTAGAGATATACGGGCAACTAATGAAAAACTGTTTTTT
cdr3_aa: CSARDIRATNEKLFF
v_call: TRBV20-1
d_call: -
clone_size: few
j_call: TRBJ1-4

cdr3_nt: TGTGCCAGCAGTTTACGGGGATTCGCCAATGAGCAGTTCTTC
cdr3_aa: CASSLRGFANEQFF
v_call: TRBV27
d_call: -
clone_size: few
j_call: TRBJ2-1

cdr3_nt: TGTGCCAGCTGGGGGGGGGCTCCCAAAGAGACCCAGTACTTC
cdr3_aa: CASWGGAPKETQYF
v_call: TRBV6-2/TRBV6-3
d_call: -
clone_size: few
j_call: TRBJ2-5

cdr3_nt: TGTGCCAGCAGCTTCACGGGATCGAAGGACAATGAGCAGTTCTTC
cdr3_aa: CASSFTGSKDNEQFF
v_call: TRBV7-6
d_call: -
clone_size: -
j_call: TRBJ2-1

cdr3_nt: TGCAGCGTTTCGCCCCCAGGGACGGCTTATGGCTACACCTTC
cdr3_aa: CSVSPPGTAYGYTF
v_call: TRBV29-1
d_call: -
clone_size: few
j_call: TRBJ1-2